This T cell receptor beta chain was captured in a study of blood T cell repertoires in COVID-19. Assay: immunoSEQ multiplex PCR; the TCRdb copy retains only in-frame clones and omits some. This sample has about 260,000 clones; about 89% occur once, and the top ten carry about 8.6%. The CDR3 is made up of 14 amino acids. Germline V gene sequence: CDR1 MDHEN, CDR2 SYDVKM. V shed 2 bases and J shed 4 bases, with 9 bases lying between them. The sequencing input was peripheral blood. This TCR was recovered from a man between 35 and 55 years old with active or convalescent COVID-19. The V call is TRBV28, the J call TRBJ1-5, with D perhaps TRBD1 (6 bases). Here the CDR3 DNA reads TGTGCCAGCAGTTTAATGAGGGGGAATCAGCCCCAGCATTTT. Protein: CASSLMRGNQPQHF.